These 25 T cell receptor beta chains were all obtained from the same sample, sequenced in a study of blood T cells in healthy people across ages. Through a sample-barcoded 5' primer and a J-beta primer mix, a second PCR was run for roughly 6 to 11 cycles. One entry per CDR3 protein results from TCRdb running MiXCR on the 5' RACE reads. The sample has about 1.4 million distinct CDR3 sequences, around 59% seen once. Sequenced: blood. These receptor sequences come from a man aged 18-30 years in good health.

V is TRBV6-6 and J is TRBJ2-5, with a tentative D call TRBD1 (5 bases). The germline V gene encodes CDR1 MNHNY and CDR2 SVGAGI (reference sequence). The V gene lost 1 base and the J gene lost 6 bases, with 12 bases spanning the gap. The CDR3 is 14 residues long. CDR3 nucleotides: TGTGCCAGCAGTTACTTAGGGGATGTGAAGACCCAGTACTTC. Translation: CASSYLGDVKTQYF.

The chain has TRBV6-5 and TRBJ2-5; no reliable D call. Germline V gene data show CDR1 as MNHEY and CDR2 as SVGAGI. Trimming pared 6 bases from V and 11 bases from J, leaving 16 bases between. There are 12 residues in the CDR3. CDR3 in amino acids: CASRTKSNEQYF. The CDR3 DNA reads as TGTGCCAGCAGAACAAAGAGCAATGAGCAGTACTTC.

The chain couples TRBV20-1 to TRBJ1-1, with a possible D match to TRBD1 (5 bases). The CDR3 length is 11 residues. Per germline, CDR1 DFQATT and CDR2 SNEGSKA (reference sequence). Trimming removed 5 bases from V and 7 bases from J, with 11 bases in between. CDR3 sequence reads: CSAGDGFEAFF. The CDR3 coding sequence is TGCAGTGCTGGGGACGGATTTGAAGCTTTCTTT.

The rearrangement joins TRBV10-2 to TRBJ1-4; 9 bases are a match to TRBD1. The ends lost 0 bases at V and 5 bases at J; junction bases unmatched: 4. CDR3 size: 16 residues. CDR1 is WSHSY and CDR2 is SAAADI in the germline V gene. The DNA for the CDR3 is TGCGCCAGCAGTGAGTCGGGGACAGGGTCGAATGAAAAACTGTTTTTT. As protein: CASSESGTGSNEKLFF.

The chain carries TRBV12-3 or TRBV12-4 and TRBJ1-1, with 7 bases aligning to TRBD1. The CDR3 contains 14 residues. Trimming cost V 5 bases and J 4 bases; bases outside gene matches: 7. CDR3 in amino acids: CASSATGSGTEAFF. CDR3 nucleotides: TGTGCCAGCAGTGCGACAGGGTCGGGCACTGAAGCTTTCTTT.

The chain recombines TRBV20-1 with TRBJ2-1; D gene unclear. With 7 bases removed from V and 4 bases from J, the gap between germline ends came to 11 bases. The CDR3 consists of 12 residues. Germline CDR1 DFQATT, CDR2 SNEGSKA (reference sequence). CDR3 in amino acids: CSGALVYNEQFF. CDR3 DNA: TGCAGTGGGGCCTTGGTATACAATGAGCAGTTCTTC.

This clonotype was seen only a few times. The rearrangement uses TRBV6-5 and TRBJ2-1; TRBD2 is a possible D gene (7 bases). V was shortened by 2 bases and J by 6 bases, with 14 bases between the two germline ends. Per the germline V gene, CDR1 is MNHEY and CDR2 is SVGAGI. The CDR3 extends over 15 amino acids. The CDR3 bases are TGTGCCAGCAGTTACCTGGCGGGGGACACCAATGAGCAGTTCTTC. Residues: CASSYLAGDTNEQFF.

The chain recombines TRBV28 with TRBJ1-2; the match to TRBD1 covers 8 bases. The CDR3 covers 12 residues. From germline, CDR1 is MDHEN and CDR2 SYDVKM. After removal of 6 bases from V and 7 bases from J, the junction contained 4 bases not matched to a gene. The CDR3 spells CASRTGASGYTF. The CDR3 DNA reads TGTGCCAGCAGGACAGGGGCTTCTGGCTACACCTTC.

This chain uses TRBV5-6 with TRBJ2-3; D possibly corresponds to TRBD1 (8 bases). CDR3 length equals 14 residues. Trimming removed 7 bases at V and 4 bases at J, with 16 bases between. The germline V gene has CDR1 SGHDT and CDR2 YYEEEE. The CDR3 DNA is TGTGCCAGCGGAGAAACAGGGGGGGCAGATACGCAGTATTTT. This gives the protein CASGETGGADTQYF. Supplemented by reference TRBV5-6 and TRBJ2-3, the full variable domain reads DAGVTQSPTHLIKTRGQQVTLRCSPKSGHDTVSWYQQALGQGPQFIFQYYEEEERQRGNFPDRFSGHQFPNYSSELNVNALLLGDSALYLCASGETGGADTQYFGPGTRLTVL.

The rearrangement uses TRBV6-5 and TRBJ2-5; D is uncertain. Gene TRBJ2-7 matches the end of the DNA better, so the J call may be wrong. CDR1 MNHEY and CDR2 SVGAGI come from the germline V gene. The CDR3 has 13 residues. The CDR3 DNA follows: TGTGCCAGCAGTTACGCCTGGGGATACGAGCAGTACTTC. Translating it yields CASSYAWGYEQYF.

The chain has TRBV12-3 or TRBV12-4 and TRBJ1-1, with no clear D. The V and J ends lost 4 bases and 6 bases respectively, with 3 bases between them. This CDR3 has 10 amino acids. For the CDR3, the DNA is TGTGCCAGCAGTTCCGCTGAAGCTTTCTTT. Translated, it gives CASSSAEAFF.

In nucleotides, the CDR3 is TGTGCCAGCAGTTCGAACGACGGGGGGGGATCATACAATGAGCAGTTCTTC. Amino acids: CASSSNDGGGSYNEQFF. This chain joins TRBV6-2 or TRBV6-3 and TRBJ2-1; 8 nucleotides align to TRBD2. Germline CDR1 is MNHEY and CDR2 is SVGEGT. This CDR3 comprises 17 residues. V shed 4 bases and J 4 bases; nucleotides not matched to a gene: 12.

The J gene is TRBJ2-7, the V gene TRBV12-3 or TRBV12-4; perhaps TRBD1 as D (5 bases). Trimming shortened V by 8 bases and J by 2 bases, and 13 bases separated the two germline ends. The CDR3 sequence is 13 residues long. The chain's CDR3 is CASVDTLAYEQYF. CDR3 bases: TGTGCCAGCGTGGACACCTTAGCCTACGAGCAGTACTTC.

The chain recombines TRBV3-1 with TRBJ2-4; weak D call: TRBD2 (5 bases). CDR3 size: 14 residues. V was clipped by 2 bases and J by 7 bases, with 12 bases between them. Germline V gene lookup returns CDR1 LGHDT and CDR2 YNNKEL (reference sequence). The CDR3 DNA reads TGTGCCAGCAGCCAACCGGGGAGCAATAACATTCAGTACTTC. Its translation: CASSQPGSNNIQYF. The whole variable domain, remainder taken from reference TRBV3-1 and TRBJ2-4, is DTAVSQTPKYLVTQMGNDKSIKCEQNLGHDTMYWYKQDSKKFLKIMFSYNNKELIINETVPNRFSPKSPDKAHLNLHINSLELGDSAVYFCASSQPGSNNIQYFGAGTRLSVL.

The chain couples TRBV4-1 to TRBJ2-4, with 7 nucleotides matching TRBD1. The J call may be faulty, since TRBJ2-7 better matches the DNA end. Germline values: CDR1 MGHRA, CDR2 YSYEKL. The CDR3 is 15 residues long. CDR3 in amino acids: CASSRSTGTVYEQYF. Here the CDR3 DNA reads TGCGCCAGCAGCCGTTCGACCGGGACAGTCTACGAGCAGTACTTC.

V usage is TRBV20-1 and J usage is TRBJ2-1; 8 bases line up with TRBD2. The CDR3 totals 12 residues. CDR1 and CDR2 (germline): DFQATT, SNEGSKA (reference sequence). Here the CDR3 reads CMAGGLYNEQFF. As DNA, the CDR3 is TGCATGGCGGGGGGTCTGTACAATGAGCAGTTCTTC.

CDR3 in DNA: TGTGCCAGCAGGCGGACAGGGAGAGACTATGGCTACACCTTC. Its translation is CASRRTGRDYGYTF. The V call is TRBV6-2 or TRBV6-3, the J call TRBJ1-2; 8 bases align to TRBD1. V lost 6 bases, J lost 3 bases, and 6 bases stayed unmatched. This CDR3 has 14 residues. CDR1 and CDR2 from the germline V gene are MNHEY and SVGEGT.

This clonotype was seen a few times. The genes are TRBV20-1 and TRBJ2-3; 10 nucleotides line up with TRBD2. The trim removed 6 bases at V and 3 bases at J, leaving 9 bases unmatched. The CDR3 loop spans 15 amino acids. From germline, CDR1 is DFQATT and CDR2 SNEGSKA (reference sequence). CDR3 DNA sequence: TGCAGTGCCATCCCCCTAGCGGGAGCTACAGATACGCAGTATTTT. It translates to CSAIPLAGATDTQYF.

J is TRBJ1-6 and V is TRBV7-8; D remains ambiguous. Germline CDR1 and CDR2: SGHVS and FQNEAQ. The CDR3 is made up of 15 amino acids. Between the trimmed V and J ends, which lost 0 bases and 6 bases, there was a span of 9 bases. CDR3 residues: CASSLARFSNSPLHF. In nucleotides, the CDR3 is TGTGCCAGCAGCTTAGCTAGGTTTTCTAATTCACCCCTCCACTTT.

CDR3 DNA: TGTGCCAGCAGCCCCTCAGGCAGGGGGGGCGGGGAGACCCAGTACTTC. Amino acids: CASSPSGRGGGETQYF. The rearrangement joins TRBV4-2 to TRBJ2-4; D could derive from TRBD1 or TRBD2 (7 bases each). The DNA end favors TRBJ2-5, so the J call may be wrong. This CDR3 is built from 16 residues. Germline CDR1 reads LGHNA; CDR2 reads YNFKEQ.

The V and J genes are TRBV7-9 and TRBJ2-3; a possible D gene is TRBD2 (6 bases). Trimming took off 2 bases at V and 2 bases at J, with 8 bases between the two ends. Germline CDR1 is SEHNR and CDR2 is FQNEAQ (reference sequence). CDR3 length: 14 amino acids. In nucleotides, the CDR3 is TGTGCCAGCAGCTTATGGGGGGACACAGATACGCAGTATTTT. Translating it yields CASSLWGDTDTQYF.

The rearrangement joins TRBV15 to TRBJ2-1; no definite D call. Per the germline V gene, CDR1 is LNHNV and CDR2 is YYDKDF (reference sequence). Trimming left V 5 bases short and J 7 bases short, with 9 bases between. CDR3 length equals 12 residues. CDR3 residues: CATSVQFNEQFF. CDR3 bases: TGTGCCACCAGCGTACAGTTTAATGAGCAGTTCTTC.

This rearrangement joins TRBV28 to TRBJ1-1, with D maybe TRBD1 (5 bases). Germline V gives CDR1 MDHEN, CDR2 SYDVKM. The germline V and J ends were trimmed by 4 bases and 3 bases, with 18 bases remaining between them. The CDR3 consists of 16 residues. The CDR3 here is CASSSYTRVEDTEAFF. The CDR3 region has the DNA TGTGCCAGCAGTTCCTATACCAGGGTGGAGGACACTGAAGCTTTCTTT.

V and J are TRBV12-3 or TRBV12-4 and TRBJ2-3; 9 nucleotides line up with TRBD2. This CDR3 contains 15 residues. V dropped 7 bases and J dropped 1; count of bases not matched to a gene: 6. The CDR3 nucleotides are TGTGCCAGCAATGGGGCTAGCGGGGGCACAGATACGCAGTATTTT. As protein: CASNGASGGTDTQYF.

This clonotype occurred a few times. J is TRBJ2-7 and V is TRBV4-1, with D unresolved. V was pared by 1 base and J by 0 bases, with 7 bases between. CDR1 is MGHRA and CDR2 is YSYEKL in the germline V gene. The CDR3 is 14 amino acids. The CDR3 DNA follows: TGCGCCAGCAGCCAAGCTTCCTTCTCCTACGAGCAGTACTTC. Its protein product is CASSQASFSYEQYF.